This T cell receptor beta chain was recorded in a study of cytomegalovirus exposure and HLA in healthy donors. Points from the study as a whole: For most TCR beta V segments, an earlier analysis put the productive rate at about 87% or about 30% of the time.

Details on this clone: What it recognizes is unknown.

PCR was performed using 60 Vbeta and 13 Jbeta primers. Repertoires were generated with immunoSEQ multiplex PCR, while TCRdb's copy carries only in-frame clones and drops some. The top ten clones hold roughly 1% of a sample with approximately 240,000 clones, roughly 91% of them seen once. Sequencing was carried out using PBMCs. This receptor was obtained from a woman aged 18 to 35 in good health and CMV-seronegative.

CDR3 bases: TGTGCCATCAGTGTATCCGAGACAGGGGTAAATGAGCAGTTCTTC. Protein product: CAISVSETGVNEQFF. The chain uses TRBV10-3 and TRBJ2-1; TRBD1 agrees at 8 bases. The junction had 9 bases not matched to a gene; V was cut back by 4 bases and J by 7 bases. This CDR3 has 15 residues. CDR1 is ENHRY and CDR2 is SYGVKD in the germline V gene.